Sequencing of this TCR beta chain was carried out in a study of T cell responses to AZD1222 COVID-19 vaccine. The repertoire was sequenced with immunoSEQ multiplex PCR; TCRdb's copy has only in-frame clones and lacks some. The sample contains roughly 93,000 clones, about nine tenths of which appear only once. Study observations and caveats: Unmutated variant regions are reportedly targeted by nearly half of spike-specific TCRs. Two AZD1222 doses significantly raised spike-specific TCR breadth and depth over controls.

Notes on this clone: Antigen specificity is unknown.

The V end was cut by 6 bases, the J end by 1 base, with 9 bases between. The CDR3 loop spans 13 amino acids. Germline CDR1 is KGHSH and CDR2 is LQKENI. The sequence came from an adult in good health. This sample comprised peripheral blood, obtained on day 0 of MenACWY control vaccination. This sequence joins TRBV18 and TRBJ1-1; perhaps TRBD1 as D (6 bases). The CDR3 DNA sequence: TGTGCCAGCTCTGGACAGAGGAACACTGAAGCTTTCTTT. It encodes CASSGQRNTEAFF.